This T cell receptor beta chain was recovered during a study of CD8 T cells in ankylosing spondylitis. The study's findings and limits: Significant enrichment of disease-linked clones was reported in matched ankylosing spondylitis synovial fluid. Within ankylosing spondylitis blood, a TCR beta motif made up of fewer than ten highly homologous variants appeared to be characteristic.

The CDR3 is 12 amino acids. Germline V CDR1 and CDR2: SGHTA, FQGNSA. J gave up 8 bases and V 6 bases, and 6 bases lay outside the gene matches. A quantitative 5'-RACE method, one with molecular barcodes, was used to make TCR beta libraries. TCRdb ran MiXCR on the 5' RACE reads and lists one entry per CDR3 protein. The table records about 250,000 distinct CDR3 sequences, roughly a tenth of them present only once. As regards this clonotype: The antigen remains undetermined.

This sequence was found in a male donor with ankylosing spondylitis or in good health (not recorded which). The chain employs TRBV7-2 and TRBJ1-2, with 7 bases aligning to TRBD1. The sample consisted of blood, either unsorted or a sorted T cell fraction (not recorded which). The CDR3 sequence: CASSPGTAGYTF. CDR3 DNA sequence: TGTGCCAGCAGTCCTGGGACAGCCGGCTACACCTTC.